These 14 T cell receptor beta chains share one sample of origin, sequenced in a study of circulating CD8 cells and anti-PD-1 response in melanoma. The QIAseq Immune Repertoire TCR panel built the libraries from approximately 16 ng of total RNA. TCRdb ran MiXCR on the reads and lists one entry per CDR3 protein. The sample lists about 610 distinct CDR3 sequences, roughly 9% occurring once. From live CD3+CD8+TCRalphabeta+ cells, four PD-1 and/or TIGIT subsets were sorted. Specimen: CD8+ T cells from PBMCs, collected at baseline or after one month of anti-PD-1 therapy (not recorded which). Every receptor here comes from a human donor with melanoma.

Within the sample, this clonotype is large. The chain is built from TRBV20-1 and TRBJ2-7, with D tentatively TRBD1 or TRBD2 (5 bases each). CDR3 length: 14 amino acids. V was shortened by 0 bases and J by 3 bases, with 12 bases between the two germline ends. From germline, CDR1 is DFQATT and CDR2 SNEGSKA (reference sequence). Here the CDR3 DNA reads TGCAGTGCTAGAGATTTGGGGGAAAACTACGAGCAGTACTTC. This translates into CSARDLGENYEQYF.

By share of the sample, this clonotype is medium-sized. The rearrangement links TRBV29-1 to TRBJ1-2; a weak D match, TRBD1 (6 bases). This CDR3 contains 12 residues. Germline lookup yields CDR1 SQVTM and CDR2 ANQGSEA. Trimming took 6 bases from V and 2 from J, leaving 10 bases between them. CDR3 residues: CSVLQGNYGYTF. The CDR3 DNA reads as TGCAGCGTCCTACAGGGAAACTATGGCTACACCTTC.

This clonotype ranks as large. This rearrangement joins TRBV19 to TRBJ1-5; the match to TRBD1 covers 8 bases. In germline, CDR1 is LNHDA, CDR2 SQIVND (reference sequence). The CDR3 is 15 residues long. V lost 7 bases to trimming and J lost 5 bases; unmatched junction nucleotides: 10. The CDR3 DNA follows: TGTGCCAGTACCGGAAGAGGACAGGGAGATCAGCCCCAGCATTTT. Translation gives CASTGRGQGDQPQHF.

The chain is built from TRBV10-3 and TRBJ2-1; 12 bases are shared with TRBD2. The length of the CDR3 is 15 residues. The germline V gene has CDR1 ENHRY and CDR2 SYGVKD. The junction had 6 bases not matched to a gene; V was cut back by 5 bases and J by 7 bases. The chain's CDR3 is CAISRTSGEGNEQFF. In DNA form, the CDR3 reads TGTGCCATCAGTCGGACTAGCGGGGAGGGAAATGAGCAGTTCTTC.

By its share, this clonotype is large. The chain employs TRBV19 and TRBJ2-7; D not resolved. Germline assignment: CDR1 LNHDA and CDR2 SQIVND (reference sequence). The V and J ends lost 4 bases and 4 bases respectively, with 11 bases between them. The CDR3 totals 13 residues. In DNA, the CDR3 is TGTGCCAGTAGTAATAATGTGGGGTACGAGCAGTACTTC. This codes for CASSNNVGYEQYF.

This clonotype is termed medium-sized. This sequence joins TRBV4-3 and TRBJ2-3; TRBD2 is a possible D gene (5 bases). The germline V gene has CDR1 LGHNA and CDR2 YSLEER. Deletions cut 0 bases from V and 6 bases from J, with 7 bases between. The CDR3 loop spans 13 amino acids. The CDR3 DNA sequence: TGCGCCAGCAGCCAAGACCCGGGGGATACGCAGTATTTT. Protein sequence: CASSQDPGDTQYF.

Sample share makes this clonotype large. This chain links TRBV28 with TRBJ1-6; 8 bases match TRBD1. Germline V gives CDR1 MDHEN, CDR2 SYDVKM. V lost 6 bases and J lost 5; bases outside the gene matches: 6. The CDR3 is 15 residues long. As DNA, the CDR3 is TGTGCCAGCAGGGAGACAGGGGTTAATAATTCACCCCTCCACTTT. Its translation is CASRETGVNNSPLHF.

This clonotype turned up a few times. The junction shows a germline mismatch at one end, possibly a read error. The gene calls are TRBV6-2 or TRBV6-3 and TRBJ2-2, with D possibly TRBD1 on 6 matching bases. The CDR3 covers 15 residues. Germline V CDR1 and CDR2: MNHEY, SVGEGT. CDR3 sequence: CASSLQGTNTGELFF. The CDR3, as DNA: TGCGCCAGCAGTCTTCAGGGGACGAACACCGGGGAGCTGTTTTTT.

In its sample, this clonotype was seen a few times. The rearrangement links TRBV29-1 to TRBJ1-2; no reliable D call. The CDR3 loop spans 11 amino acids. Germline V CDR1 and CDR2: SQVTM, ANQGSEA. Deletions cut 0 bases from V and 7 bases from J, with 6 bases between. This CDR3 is CSVEDGPGYTF. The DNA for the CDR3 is TGCAGCGTTGAAGACGGTCCTGGCTACACCTTC.

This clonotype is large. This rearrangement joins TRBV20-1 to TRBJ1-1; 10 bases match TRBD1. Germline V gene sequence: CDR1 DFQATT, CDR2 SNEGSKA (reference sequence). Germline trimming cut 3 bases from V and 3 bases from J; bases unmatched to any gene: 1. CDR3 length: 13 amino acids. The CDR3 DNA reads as TGCAGTGCTAGGGGGACAGGGGACACTGAAGCTTTCTTT. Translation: CSARGTGDTEAFF.

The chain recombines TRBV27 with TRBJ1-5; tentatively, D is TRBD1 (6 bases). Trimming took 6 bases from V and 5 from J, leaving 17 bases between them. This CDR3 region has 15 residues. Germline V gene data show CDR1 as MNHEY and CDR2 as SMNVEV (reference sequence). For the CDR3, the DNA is TGTGCCAGCAGCACAGGGCTTATGGGTGATCAGCCCCAGCATTTT. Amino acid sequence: CASSTGLMGDQPQHF.

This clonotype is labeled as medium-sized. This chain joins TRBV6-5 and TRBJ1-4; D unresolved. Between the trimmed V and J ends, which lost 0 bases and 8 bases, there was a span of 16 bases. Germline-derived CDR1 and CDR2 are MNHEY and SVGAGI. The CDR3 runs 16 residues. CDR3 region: CASSYSLAGVGEKLFF. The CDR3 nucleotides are TGTGCCAGCAGTTACTCGCTTGCGGGCGTTGGGGAAAAACTGTTTTTT.

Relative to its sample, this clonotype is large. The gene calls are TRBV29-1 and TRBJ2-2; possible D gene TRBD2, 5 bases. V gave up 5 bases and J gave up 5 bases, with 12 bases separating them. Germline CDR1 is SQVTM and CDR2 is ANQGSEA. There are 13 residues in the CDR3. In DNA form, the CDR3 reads TGCAGCGTTACGCCAGGAGGTACCGGGGAGCTGTTTTTT. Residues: CSVTPGGTGELFF.

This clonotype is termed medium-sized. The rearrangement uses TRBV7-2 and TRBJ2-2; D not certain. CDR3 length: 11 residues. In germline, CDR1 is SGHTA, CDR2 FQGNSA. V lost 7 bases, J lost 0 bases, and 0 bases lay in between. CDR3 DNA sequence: TGTGCCAGCACGAACACCGGGGAGCTGTTTTTT. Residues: CASTNTGELFF.